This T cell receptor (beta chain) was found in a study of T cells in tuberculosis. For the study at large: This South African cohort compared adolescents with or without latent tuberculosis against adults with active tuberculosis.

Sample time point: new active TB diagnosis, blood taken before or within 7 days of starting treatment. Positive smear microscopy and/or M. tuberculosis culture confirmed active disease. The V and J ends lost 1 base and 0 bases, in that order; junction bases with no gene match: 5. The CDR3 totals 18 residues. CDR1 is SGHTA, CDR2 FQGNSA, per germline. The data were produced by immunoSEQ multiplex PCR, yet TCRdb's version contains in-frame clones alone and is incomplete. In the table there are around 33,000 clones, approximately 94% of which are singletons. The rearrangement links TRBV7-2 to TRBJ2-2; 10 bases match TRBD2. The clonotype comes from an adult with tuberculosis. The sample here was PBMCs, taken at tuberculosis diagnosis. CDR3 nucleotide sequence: TGTGCCAGCAGCTTAGTCGGACTAGCGGACGCGAACACCGGGGAGCTGTTTTTT. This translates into CASSLVGLADANTGELFF. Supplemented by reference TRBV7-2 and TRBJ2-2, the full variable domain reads GAGVSQSPSNKVTEKGKDVELRCDPISGHTALYWYRQSLGQGLEFLIYFQGNSAPDKSGLPSDRFSAERTGGSVSTLTIQRTQQEDSAVYLCASSLVGLADANTGELFFGEGSRLTVL.